The 18 T cell receptor beta chains in this list originate from one sample, sequenced in a study of blood T cell repertoires in COVID-19. This table comes from immunoSEQ multiplex PCR, and its TCRdb copy is limited to in-frame clones, with some not included. The sample contains just under 300,000 clones, more than 85% of which appear only once. The sequencing sample was made of peripheral blood. The receptors derive from a man in his sixties or seventies with acute or convalescent COVID-19.

V usage is TRBV7-9 and J usage is TRBJ2-7; 9 bases fit TRBD1. From germline, CDR1 is SEHNR and CDR2 FQNEAQ (reference sequence). With 4 bases clipped from V and 3 bases from J, the junction kept 7 bases outside the gene matches. The CDR3 length is 15 residues. CDR3 DNA: TGTGCCAGCAGCTCCGGGACAGGGTTGGGCTACGAGCAGTACTTC. This translates into CASSSGTGLGYEQYF. Full variable domain (remainder filled in from reference TRBV7-9 and TRBJ2-7): DTGVSQNPRHKITKRGQNVTFRCDPISEHNRLYWYRQTLGQGPEFLTYFQNEAQLEKSRLLSDRFSAERPKGSFSTLEIQRTEQGDSAMYLCASSSGTGLGYEQYFGPGTRLTVT.

The chain links TRBV2 to TRBJ2-7, with 8 positions matching TRBD2. Germline CDR1 SNHLY, CDR2 FYNNEI. V was clipped by 7 bases and J by 5 bases; unmatched bases: 4. The CDR3 runs to 12 residues. The CDR3 sequence is CASISGGDEQYF. The CDR3 DNA sequence: TGTGCCAGCATATCCGGGGGGGACGAGCAGTACTTC.

The chain joins TRBV5-1 to TRBJ2-1, with 8 nucleotides matching TRBD2. The CDR3 spans 17 residues. Losses at the gene ends were 4 bases for V and 10 bases for J; bases not matched to a gene: 19. Germline CDR1 SGHRS, CDR2 YFSETQ. The CDR3 here is CASSRGGAGDPSWEQFF. In DNA, the CDR3 is TGCGCCAGCAGCCGGGGGGGAGCGGGAGATCCTTCCTGGGAGCAGTTCTTC.

This clone has just one count. The chain is built from TRBV28 and TRBJ2-3; 13 bases match TRBD2. V lost 6 bases to trimming and J lost 0 bases; unmatched junction nucleotides: 6. The germline V gene encodes CDR1 MDHEN and CDR2 SYDVKM. The CDR3 extends over 17 amino acids. CDR3 DNA sequence: TGTGCCAGCAGACCCCGGACTAGCGGGAGCAGCACAGATACGCAGTATTTT. Translated: CASRPRTSGSSTDTQYF.

The chain is built from TRBV5-4 and TRBJ2-5; possibly TRBD1 for D (6 bases). The CDR3 totals 13 residues. Germline V gene sequence: CDR1 SGHNT, CDR2 YYREEE (reference sequence). Trimming shortened V by 4 bases and J by 6 bases, and 13 bases separated the two germline ends. CDR3 DNA: TGTGCCAGCAGCGCCCCAGGGGCACAGACCCAGTACTTC. It encodes CASSAPGAQTQYF. Supplemented by reference TRBV5-4 and TRBJ2-5, the full variable domain reads ETGVTQSPTHLIKTRGQQVTLRCSSQSGHNTVSWYQQALGQGPQFIFQYYREEENGRGNFPPRFSGLQFPNYSSELNVNALELDDSALYLCASSAPGAQTQYFGPGTRLLVL.

This chain joins TRBV7-2 and TRBJ2-2; D uncertain. V dropped 3 bases and J dropped 5 bases, with 13 bases sitting between them. Germline V lookup: CDR1 SGHTA, CDR2 FQGNSA. This CDR3 is built from 15 residues. The CDR3 region is CASSFRAYGTGELFF. CDR3 nucleotides: TGTGCCAGCAGCTTCCGAGCGTATGGGACCGGGGAGCTGTTTTTT.

The chain employs TRBV7-6 and TRBJ1-1; a weak D match, TRBD1 (6 bases). Trimming cost V 5 bases and J 3 bases, with 16 bases left between them. The CDR3 covers 15 residues. Germline V lookup: CDR1 SGHVS, CDR2 FNYEAQ. The CDR3: CASSLLTGKDTEAFF. In DNA, the CDR3 is TGTGCCAGCAGCCTCCTTACAGGGAAGGACACTGAAGCTTTCTTT.

The CDR3 nucleotides are TGTGCCAGCAGTTTATCATACAGGGAGGGCTATGGCTACACCTTC. The encoded protein is CASSLSYREGYGYTF. The V gene is TRBV28, the J gene TRBJ1-2; D may be TRBD1 (6 bases). V was trimmed by 1 base and J by 4 bases, leaving 13 bases between them. The CDR3 runs 15 residues. The germline CDR1 and CDR2 sequences are MDHEN and SYDVKM.

Points on this clone: The junction does not match germline at one end; this may be a read error. The rearrangement joins TRBV5-6 to TRBJ2-5, with 14 bases aligning to TRBD2. The CDR3 is made up of 14 amino acids. Germline-derived CDR1 and CDR2 are SGHDT and YYEEEE. DNA for the CDR3: TGTGCCAGCAGCTTGGGACTAGCGGGGGGGCGATGGAACTTC. This sequence encodes CASSLGLAGGRWNF. Supplemented by reference TRBV5-6 and TRBJ2-5, the full variable domain reads DAGVTQSPTHLIKTRGQQVTLRCSPKSGHDTVSWYQQALGQGPQFIFQYYEEEERQRGNFPDRFSGHQFPNYSSELNVNALLLGDSALYLCASSLGLAGGRWNFGPGTRLLVL.

The V call is TRBV7-9, the J call TRBJ2-2, with 11 bases aligning to TRBD1. This CDR3 spans 16 amino acids. V shed 7 bases, J shed 4 bases, and the junction held 8 bases outside the gene matches. Germline CDR1 SEHNR, CDR2 FQNEAQ (reference sequence). CDR3: CASIISGTGGTGELFF. The CDR3, as DNA: TGTGCCAGCATCATCTCCGGGACAGGGGGCACCGGGGAGCTGTTTTTT.

This sequence joins TRBV11-1 and TRBJ2-5, with TRBD1 identical over 7 bases. This CDR3 contains 14 residues. With 3 bases clipped from V and 2 bases from J, the junction kept 3 bases outside the gene matches. CDR1 is SGHAT and CDR2 is FQDESV in the germline V gene (reference sequence). The CDR3 DNA sequence: TGTGCCAGCAGCTTTGACAGGGAACAAGAGACCCAGTACTTC. Translating gives CASSFDREQETQYF.

This clone was observed a handful of times. The chain employs TRBV18 and TRBJ2-5, with D hard to call. From germline, CDR1 is KGHSH and CDR2 LQKENI. Trimming pared 3 bases from V and 2 bases from J, leaving 10 bases between. This CDR3 contains 14 residues. CDR3 coding DNA: TGTGCCAGCTCACCTCGACTTGGGCAAGAGACCCAGTACTTC. Translated: CASSPRLGQETQYF.

The genes are TRBV5-6 and TRBJ2-1; TRBD2 is a possible D gene (5 bases). Germline V lookup: CDR1 SGHDT, CDR2 YYEEEE. There are 13 residues in the CDR3. Trimming left V 0 bases short and J 8 bases short, with 9 bases between. CDR3 sequence reads: CASSLGLGDEQFF. For the CDR3, the DNA is TGTGCCAGCAGCTTGGGTTTGGGAGATGAGCAGTTCTTC. The whole variable domain, remainder taken from reference TRBV5-6 and TRBJ2-1, is DAGVTQSPTHLIKTRGQQVTLRCSPKSGHDTVSWYQQALGQGPQFIFQYYEEEERQRGNFPDRFSGHQFPNYSSELNVNALLLGDSALYLCASSLGLGDEQFFGPGTRLTVL.

Only one count was recorded for this clone. The chain employs TRBV6-6 and TRBJ1-6, with D tentatively TRBD1 (5 bases). The CDR3 is made up of 13 amino acids. Germline V gene sequence: CDR1 MNHNY, CDR2 SVGAGI (reference sequence). V was pared by 5 bases and J by 8 bases, with 10 bases between. The CDR3 protein is CASSLDRHSPLHF. Here the CDR3 DNA reads TGTGCCAGCAGTCTCGACAGACATTCACCCCTCCACTTT.

The rearrangement links TRBV30 to TRBJ1-1, with D possibly being TRBD1 (5 bases). The CDR3 totals 13 residues. The germline V gene has CDR1 GTSNPN and CDR2 SVGIG (reference sequence). Trimming cost V 5 bases and J 0 bases, with 10 bases left between them. Here the CDR3 reads CAWLSGLNTEAFF. The CDR3 DNA is TGTGCCTGGCTTTCAGGGTTGAACACTGAAGCTTTCTTT.

V is TRBV7-9 and J is TRBJ1-2; D not resolved. CDR3 length equals 14 residues. Germline assignment: CDR1 SEHNR and CDR2 FQNEAQ (reference sequence). Between the trimmed V and J ends, which lost 4 bases and 4 bases, there was a span of 13 bases. Written as DNA, the CDR3 is TGTGCCAGCAGCTCCCGTGGGGAGTCCTATGGCTACACCTTC. It encodes CASSSRGESYGYTF. The whole variable domain, remainder taken from reference TRBV7-9 and TRBJ1-2, is DTGVSQNPRHKITKRGQNVTFRCDPISEHNRLYWYRQTLGQGPEFLTYFQNEAQLEKSRLLSDRFSAERPKGSFSTLEIQRTEQGDSAMYLCASSSRGESYGYTFGSGTRLTVV.

J is TRBJ2-2 and V is TRBV9, with TRBD2 matching over 12 bases. Losses at the gene ends were 1 base for V and 0 bases for J; bases not matched to a gene: 16. Per the germline V gene, CDR1 is SGDLS and CDR2 is YYNGEE. The CDR3 sequence is 22 residues long. The CDR3 DNA reads TGTGCCAGCAGCGTACTTCCCATTCTAGCGGGGGGGCGAAAGTCGAACACCGGGGAGCTGTTTTTT. The encoded protein is CASSVLPILAGGRKSNTGELFF.

The chain has TRBV30 and TRBJ1-2, with 8 bases identical to TRBD1. V lost 5 bases and J lost 1; bases outside the gene matches: 6. The CDR3 consists of 14 residues. Germline lookup yields CDR1 GTSNPN and CDR2 SVGIG (reference sequence). CDR3: CAWGFGQGNYGYTF. For the CDR3, the DNA is TGTGCCTGGGGTTTCGGACAGGGTAACTATGGCTACACCTTC.